Sequencing of this T cell receptor (beta chain) was carried out in a study of esophageal squamous cell carcinoma under preoperative chemotherapy. Background on the study: Both tumor-infiltrating lymphocytes and peripheral blood T cells had their TCR repertoires profiled. Regarding the study as a whole: Chemotherapy was followed by significantly higher TCR diversity in peripheral T cells only, not tumor-infiltrating lymphocytes.

Time point noted: after preoperative PTX-NDP chemotherapy. Preoperative chemotherapy with paclitaxel-nedaplatin was given to patients before surgery. Concerning this clonotype: What it binds is not known.

TCRdb called the PCR reads again in MiXCR, with one record for every CDR3 protein. The table lists around 11,000 distinct CDR3 sequences, roughly 60% of them singletons. V was trimmed by 5 bases and J by 11 bases, leaving 20 bases between them. Germline loops: CDR1 MNHNS, CDR2 SASEGT. This CDR3 has 14 residues. This sequence joins TRBV6-1 and TRBJ2-3, with a tentative D call TRBD1 (5 bases). This material was acquired from a patient given preoperative chemotherapy. The clonotype was recovered from a human donor with esophageal squamous cell carcinoma. The donor label of this sample is uncertain. CDR3 protein: CASSPIANTGKQYF. CDR3 bases: TGTGCCAGCAGTCCAATAGCAAACACAGGTAAGCAGTATTTT.